This T cell receptor beta chain was profiled in a study of shared clonotypes between healthy human individuals. In the study overall: A couple of female and a few male donors aged 18 to 49 were enrolled. Overall study findings and caveats: Shared across four donors were 4% to 6% of the naive CD4 clonotypes. Large depth notwithstanding, sorted-subset sequencing proved incomplete by rarefaction.

The naive CD8 subset, CD45RO-negative cells positively selected for CCR7, excluded terminally differentiated effector memory CD45RA+ cells. With respect to this clone: Its antigen is unknown.

Germline CDR1 is SGHVS and CDR2 is FQNEAQ. J lost 3 bases, V lost 4 bases, and 15 bases had no gene match. There are 17 residues in the CDR3. Genomic DNA per cell subset filled all wells of several immunoSEQ plates. Generated by immunoSEQ multiplex PCR, the TCRdb table keeps only in-frame clones and is missing some. The profile shows approximately 1.9 million clones, around 93% of them singletons. The chain uses TRBV7-8 and TRBJ2-7; TRBD1 aligns across 7 bases. The sequence was collected from a man younger than 35 in good health. Some clones in this sample may be carry-over from other donors' samples. Sequenced: naive CD8+ T cells from PBMCs. CDR3 sequence: CASSYYLGTESDYEQYF. DNA for the CDR3: TGTGCCAGCAGCTACTATCTAGGGACAGAAAGCGACTACGAGCAGTACTTC.